This T cell receptor (beta chain) stems from a study of T-cell reconstitution after alpha-beta-depleted transplantation in children. As it was prepared, the TCRbeta library received unique molecular identifiers. TCRdb processed the PCR reads anew with MiXCR; each CDR3 protein has one entry. The sample lists 230,000 or so distinct CDR3 sequences; 12% were seen once. The CDR3 sequence is 15 residues long. Germline CDR1 SGDLS, CDR2 YYNGEE. Losses at the gene ends were 3 bases for V and 9 bases for J; bases not matched to a gene: 13. This clonotype showed up many times. The genes are TRBV9 and TRBJ2-5; 8 bases are shared with TRBD2. Sequenced material: PBMCs from the stem cell graft donor, taken from the stem cell graft. This TCR was recovered from a human donor who donated a stem cell graft to a child with acute lymphoblastic leukemia. CDR3 nucleotides: TGTGCCAGCAGCGCCTCTGACGGGGGGGGCCGCCCCCAGTACTTC. It codes for CASSASDGGGRPQYF. The variable domain in full, with the rest retrieved from reference TRBV9 and TRBJ2-5, is DSGVTQTPKHLITATGQRVTLRCSPRSGDLSVYWYQQSLDQGLQFLIQYYNGEERAKGNILERFSAQQFPDLHSELNLSSLELGDSALYFCASSASDGGGRPQYFGPGTRLLVL.